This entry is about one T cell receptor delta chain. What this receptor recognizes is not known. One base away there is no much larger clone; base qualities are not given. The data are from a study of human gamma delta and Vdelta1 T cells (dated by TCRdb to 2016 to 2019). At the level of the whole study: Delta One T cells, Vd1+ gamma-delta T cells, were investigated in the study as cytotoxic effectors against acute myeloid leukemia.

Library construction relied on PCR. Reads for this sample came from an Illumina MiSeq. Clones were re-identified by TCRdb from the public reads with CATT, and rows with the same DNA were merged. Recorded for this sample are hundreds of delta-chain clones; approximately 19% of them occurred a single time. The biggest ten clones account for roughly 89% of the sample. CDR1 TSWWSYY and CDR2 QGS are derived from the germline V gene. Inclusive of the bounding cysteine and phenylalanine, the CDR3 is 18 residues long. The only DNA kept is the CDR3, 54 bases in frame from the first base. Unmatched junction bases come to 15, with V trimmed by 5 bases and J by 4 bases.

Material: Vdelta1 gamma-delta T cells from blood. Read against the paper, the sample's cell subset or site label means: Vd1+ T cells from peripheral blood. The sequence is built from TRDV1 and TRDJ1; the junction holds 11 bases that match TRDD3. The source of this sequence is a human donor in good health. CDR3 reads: CALGTPLLLGDTIDKLIF. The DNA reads TGTGCTCTTGGGACCCCCCTCCTTCTGGGGGATACAATCGATAAACTCATCTTT.